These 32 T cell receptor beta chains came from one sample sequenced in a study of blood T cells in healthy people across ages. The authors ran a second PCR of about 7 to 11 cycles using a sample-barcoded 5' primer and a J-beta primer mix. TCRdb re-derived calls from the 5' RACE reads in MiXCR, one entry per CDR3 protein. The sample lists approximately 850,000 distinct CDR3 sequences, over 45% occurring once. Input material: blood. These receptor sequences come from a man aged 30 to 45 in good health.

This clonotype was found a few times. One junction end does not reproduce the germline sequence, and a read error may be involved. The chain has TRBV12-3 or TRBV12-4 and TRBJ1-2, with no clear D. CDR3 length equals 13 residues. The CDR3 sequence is CASSNLTVYGYTF. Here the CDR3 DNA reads TGTGCCAGCAGTAACCTCACGGTCTATGGCTACACTTTC.

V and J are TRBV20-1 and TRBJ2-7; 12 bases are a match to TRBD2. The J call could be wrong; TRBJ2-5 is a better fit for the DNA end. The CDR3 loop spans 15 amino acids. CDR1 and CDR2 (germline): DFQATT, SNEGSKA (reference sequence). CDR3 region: CSARGLAGPMGTQYF. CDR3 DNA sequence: TGCAGTGCCCGGGGACTAGCGGGCCCGATGGGGACCCAGTACTTC.

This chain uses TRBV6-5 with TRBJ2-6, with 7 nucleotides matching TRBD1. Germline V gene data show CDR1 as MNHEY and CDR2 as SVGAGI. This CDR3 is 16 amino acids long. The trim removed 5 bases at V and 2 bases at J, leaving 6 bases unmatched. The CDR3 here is CASSQQGRAGANVLTF. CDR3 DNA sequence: TGTGCCAGCAGTCAACAGGGGCGCGCTGGGGCCAACGTCCTGACTTTC.

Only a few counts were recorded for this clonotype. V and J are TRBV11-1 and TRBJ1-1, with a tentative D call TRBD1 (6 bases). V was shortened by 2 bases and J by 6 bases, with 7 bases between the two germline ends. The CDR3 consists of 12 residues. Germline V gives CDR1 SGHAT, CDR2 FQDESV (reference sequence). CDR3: CASSLRTAEAFF. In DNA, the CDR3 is TGTGCCAGCAGCTTAAGGACAGCTGAAGCTTTCTTT.

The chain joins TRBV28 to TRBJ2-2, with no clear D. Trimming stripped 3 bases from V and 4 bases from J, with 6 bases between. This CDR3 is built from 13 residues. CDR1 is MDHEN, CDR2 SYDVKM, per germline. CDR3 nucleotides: TGTGCCAGCAGTTTTCATCCCACCGGGGAGCTGTTTTTT. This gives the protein CASSFHPTGELFF. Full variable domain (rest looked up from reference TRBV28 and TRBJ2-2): DVKVTQSSRYLVKRTGEKVFLECVQDMDHENMFWYRQDPGLGLRLIYFSYDVKMKEKGDIPEGYSVSREKKERFSLILESASTNQTSMYLCASSFHPTGELFFGEGSRLTVL.

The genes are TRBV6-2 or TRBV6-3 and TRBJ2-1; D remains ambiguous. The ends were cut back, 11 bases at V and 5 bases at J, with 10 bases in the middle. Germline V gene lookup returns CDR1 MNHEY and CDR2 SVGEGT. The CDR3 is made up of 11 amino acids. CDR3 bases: TGTGCCTGCGGACGGGACAATGAGCAGTTCTTC. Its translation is CACGRDNEQFF.

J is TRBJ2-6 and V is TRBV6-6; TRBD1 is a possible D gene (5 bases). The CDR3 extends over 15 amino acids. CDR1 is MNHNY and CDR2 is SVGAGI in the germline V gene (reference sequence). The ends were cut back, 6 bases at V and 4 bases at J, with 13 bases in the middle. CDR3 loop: CASRSNTGGANVLTF. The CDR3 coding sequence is TGTGCCAGCAGATCTAACACAGGCGGGGCCAACGTCCTGACTTTC.

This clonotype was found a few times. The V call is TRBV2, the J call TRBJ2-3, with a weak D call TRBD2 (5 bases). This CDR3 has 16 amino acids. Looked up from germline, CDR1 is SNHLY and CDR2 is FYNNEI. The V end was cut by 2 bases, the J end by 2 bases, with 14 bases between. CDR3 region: CASSENLEVLTDTQYF. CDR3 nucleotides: TGTGCCAGCAGTGAAAATCTGGAGGTACTCACAGATACGCAGTATTTT.

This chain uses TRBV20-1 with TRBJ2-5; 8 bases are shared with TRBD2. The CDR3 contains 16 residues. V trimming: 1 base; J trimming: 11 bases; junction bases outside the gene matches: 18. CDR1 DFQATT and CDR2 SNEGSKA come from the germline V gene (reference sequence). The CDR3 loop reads CSARGAGADYTGEQYF. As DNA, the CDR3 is TGCAGTGCTAGAGGAGCGGGGGCGGATTATACGGGGGAGCAGTACTTC.

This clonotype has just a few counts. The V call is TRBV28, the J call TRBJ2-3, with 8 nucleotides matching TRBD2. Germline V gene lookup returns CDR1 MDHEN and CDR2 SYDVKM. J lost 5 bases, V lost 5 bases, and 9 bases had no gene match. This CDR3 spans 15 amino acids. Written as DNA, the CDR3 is TGTGCCAGCAGTCCCCCGGGGGGGAGAGGAGATACGCAGTATTTT. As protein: CASSPPGGRGDTQYF.

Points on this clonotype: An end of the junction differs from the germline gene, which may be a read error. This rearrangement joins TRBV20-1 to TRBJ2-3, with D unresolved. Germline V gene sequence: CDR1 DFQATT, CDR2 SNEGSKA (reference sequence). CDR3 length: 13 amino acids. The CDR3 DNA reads TGCAGTGCCACGGGCCCTAACACAAATACGCAGTATTTT. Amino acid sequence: CSATGPNTNTQYF.

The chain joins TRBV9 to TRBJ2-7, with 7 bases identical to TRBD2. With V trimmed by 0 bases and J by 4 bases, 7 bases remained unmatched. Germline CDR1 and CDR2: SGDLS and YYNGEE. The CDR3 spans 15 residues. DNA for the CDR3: TGTGCCAGCAGCGTAGCAGGAGCGGGAAGGTACGAGCAGTACTTC. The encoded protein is CASSVAGAGRYEQYF.

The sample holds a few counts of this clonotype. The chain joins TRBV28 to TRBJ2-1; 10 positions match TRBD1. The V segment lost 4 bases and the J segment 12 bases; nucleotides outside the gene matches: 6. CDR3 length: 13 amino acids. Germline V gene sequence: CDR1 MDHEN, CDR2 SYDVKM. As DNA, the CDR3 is TGTGCCAGCAGTTACACCGGGACAGGGGTGCAGTTCTTC. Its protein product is CASSYTGTGVQFF.

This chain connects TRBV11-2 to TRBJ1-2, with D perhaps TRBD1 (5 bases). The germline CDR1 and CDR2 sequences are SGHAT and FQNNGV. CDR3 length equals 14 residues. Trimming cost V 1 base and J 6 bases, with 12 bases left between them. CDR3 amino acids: CASSLVGAGDGYTF. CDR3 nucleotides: TGTGCCAGCAGCTTAGTGGGAGCGGGGGATGGCTACACCTTC.

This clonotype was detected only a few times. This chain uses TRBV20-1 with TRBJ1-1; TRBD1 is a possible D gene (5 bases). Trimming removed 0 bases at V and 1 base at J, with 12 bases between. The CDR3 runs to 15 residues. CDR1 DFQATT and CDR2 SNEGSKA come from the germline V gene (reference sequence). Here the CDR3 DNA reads TGCAGTGCTAGAGATGAGGGGTTTGCGAACACTGAAGCTTTCTTT. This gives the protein CSARDEGFANTEAFF.

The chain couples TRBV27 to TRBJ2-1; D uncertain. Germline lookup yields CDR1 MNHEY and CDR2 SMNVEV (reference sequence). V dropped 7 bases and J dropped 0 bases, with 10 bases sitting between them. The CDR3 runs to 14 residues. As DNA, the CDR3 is TGTGCCAGCAACAGTCTCTCCTCCTACAATGAGCAGTTCTTC. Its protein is CASNSLSSYNEQFF.

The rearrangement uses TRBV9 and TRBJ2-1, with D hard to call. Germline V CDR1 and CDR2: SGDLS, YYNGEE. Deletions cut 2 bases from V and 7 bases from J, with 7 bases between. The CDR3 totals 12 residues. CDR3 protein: CASSVDLNEQFF. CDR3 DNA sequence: TGTGCCAGCAGCGTCGACTTAAATGAGCAGTTCTTC.

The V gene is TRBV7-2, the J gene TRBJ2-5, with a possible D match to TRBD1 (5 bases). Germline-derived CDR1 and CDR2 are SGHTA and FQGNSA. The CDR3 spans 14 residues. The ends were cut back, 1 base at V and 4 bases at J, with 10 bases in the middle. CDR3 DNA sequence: TGTGCCAGCAGCTTAGTGGCAGGGTCAGAGACCCAGTACTTC. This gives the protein CASSLVAGSETQYF.

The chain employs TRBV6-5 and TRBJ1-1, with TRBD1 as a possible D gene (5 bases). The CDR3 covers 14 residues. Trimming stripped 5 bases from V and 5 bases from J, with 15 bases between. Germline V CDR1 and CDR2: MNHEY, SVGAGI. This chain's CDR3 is CASSQRGGRTEAFF. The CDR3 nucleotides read TGTGCCAGCAGTCAAAGGGGAGGAAGGACTGAAGCTTTCTTT.

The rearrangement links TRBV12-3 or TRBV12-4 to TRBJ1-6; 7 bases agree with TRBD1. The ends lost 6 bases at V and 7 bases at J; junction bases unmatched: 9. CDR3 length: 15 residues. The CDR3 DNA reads TGTGCCAGCAGACTACAGGGGAACAAGAATTCACCCCTCCACTTT. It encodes CASRLQGNKNSPLHF.

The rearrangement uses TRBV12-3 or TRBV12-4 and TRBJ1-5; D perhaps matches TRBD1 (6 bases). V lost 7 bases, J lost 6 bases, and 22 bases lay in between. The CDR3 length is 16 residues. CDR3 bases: TGTGCCAGCACTAAGTCCCGGACAGCGGGCACTCAGCCCCAGCATTTT. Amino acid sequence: CASTKSRTAGTQPQHF.

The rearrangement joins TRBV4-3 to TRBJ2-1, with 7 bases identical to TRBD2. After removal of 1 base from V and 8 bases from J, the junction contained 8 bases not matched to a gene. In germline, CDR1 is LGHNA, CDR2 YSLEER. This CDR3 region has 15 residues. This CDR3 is CASSQVQRDFDEQFF. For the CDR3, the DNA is TGCGCCAGCAGCCAAGTCCAGCGGGATTTCGATGAGCAGTTCTTC.

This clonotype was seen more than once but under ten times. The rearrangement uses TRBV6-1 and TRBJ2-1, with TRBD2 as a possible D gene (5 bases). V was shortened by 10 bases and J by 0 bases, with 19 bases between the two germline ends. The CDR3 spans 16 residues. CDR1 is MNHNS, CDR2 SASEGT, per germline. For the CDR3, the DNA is TGTGCCAATCCAAAGCGGCCACCTTTCTCCTACAATGAGCAGTTCTTC. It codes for CANPKRPPFSYNEQFF.

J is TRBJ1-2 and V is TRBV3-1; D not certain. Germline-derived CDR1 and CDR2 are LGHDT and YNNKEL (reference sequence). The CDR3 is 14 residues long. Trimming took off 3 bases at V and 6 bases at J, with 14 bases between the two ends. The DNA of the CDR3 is TGTGCCAGCAGCCATCCCGGGTCCGGCAATGGCTACACCTTC. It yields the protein CASSHPGSGNGYTF.

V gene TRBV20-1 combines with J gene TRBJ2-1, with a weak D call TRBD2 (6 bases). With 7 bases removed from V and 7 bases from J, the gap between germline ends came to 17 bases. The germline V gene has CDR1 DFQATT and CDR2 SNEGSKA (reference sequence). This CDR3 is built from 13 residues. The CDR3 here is CSVIADFGNEQFF. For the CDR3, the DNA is TGCAGTGTCATAGCGGATTTTGGGAATGAGCAGTTCTTC.

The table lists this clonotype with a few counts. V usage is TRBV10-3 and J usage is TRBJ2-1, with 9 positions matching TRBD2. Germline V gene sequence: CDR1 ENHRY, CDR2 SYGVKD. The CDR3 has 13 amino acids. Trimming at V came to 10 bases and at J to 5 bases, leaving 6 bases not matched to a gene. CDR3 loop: CATLPSGNNEQFF. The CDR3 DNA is TGTGCCACCCTGCCTAGCGGGAACAATGAGCAGTTCTTC.

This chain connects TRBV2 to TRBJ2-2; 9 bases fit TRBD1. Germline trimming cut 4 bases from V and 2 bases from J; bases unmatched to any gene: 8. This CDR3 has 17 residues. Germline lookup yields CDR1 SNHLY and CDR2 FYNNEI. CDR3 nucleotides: TGTGCCAGCAGTGGGGACAGGGTAGTTGGAAACACCGGGGAGCTGTTTTTT. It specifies CASSGDRVVGNTGELFF.

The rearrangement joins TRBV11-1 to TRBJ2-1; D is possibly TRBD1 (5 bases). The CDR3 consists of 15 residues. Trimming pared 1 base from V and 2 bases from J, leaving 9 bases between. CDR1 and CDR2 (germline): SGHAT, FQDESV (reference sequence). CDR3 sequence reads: CASSLGQTTYNEQFF. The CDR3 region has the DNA TGTGCCAGCAGCTTAGGACAGACCACCTACAATGAGCAGTTCTTC.

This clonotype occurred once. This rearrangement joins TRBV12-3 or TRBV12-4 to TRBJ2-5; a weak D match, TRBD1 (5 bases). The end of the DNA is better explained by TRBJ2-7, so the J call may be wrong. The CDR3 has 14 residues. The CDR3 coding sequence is TGTGCCAGCAGCTCCGTGGGGCTTGTCCACGAGCAGTACTTC. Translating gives CASSSVGLVHEQYF.

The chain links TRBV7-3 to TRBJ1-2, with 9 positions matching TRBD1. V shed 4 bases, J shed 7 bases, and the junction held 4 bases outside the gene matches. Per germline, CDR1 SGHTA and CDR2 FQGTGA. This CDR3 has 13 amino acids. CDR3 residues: CASSWGQGGGYTF. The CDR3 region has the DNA TGTGCCAGCAGCTGGGGACAGGGCGGTGGCTACACCTTC.

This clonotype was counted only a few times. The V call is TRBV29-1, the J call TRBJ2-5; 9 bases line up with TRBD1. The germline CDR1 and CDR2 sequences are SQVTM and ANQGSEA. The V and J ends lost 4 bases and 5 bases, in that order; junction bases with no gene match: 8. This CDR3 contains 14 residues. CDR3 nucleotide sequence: TGCAGCGTTGCCCCAACAGGGGGCTGGGAGACCCAGTACTTC. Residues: CSVAPTGGWETQYF.

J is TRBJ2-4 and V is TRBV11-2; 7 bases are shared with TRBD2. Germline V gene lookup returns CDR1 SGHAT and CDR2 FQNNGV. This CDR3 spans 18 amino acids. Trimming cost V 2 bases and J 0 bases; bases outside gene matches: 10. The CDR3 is CASSLLAGGLLAKNIQYF. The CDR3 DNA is TGTGCCAGCAGCTTACTCGCCGGGGGACTACTAGCCAAAAACATTCAGTACTTC. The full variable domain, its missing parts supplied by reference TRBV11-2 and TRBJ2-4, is EAGVAQSPRYKIIEKRQSVAFWCNPISGHATLYWYQQILGQGPKLLIQFQNNGVVDDSQLPKDRFSAERLKGVDSTLKIQPAKLEDSAVYLCASSLLAGGLLAKNIQYFGAGTRLSVL.